This T cell receptor beta chain is drawn from a study of PD-L1 blockade in urothelial cancer. Background on the study: Of 29 patients, almost 26 were males with bladder-origin urothelial cancer. Blood was evaluated 3 weeks (second dose) and 6 weeks after therapy began. Peripheral blood specimens exhibited a median yield of 141,255 T cells.

Study-level points and caveats: Durable-benefit cases showed more tumor-associated blood clone expansion at 3 weeks.

CDR3 length: 15 amino acids. V lost 3 bases to trimming and J lost 8 bases; unmatched junction nucleotides: 7. The germline V gene has CDR1 ENHRY and CDR2 SYGVKD. A note on this clone: Its antigen is unidentified.

Data came from immunoSEQ multiplex PCR; TCRdb stores just in-frame clones and leaves some out. The table lists about 80,000 clones, about nine tenths of them singletons, with around 5.3% in the top ten. The sequence derives from an older woman with urothelial cancer. This sample comprised PBMCs, obtained around atezolizumab (anti-PD-L1) treatment. The rearrangement links TRBV10-3 to TRBJ2-3; the match to TRBD1 covers 11 bases. The CDR3 protein is CAISEGQGARATQYF. The CDR3 nucleotides are TGTGCCATCAGTGAAGGACAGGGGGCGCGAGCTACGCAGTATTTT.